These T cell receptor beta chains were read from a single sample in a study of T cells in Graves' hyperthyroidism and ophthalmopathy. MiXCR, applied by TCRdb to the multiplex PCR reads, yields one record per CDR3 protein. The table shows 600,000 or so distinct CDR3 sequences, with about 14% occurring only once. The material sequenced was blood. Receptors originate from a woman aged 50 to 60 with Graves' ophthalmopathy. Both conserved end residues are part of each CDR3. The order of the fields is V gene, D gene, J gene, clone size, CDR3 protein, CDR3 DNA. D genes are given only for firm matches. For some rows the clone size is stated as once, few or many, or as a class when expanded; others skip it.

v_gene: TRBV12-3/TRBV12-4; d_gene: TRBD2; j_gene: TRBJ2-3; abundance: .; CDR3aa: CASSFSSGSVFVTDTQYF; CDR3nt: TGTGCCAGCAGTTTTTCTAGCGGGAGTGTCTTTGTCACAGATACGCAGTATTTT
v_gene: TRBV30; d_gene: .; j_gene: TRBJ2-1; abundance: many; CDR3aa: CAWQGLPGNEQFF; CDR3nt: TGTGCCTGGCAGGGACTCCCGGGAAATGAGCAGTTCTTC
v_gene: TRBV29-1; d_gene: .; j_gene: TRBJ1-1; abundance: .; CDR3aa: CSVEGTAQRDTEAFF; CDR3nt: TGCAGCGTTGAAGGGACAGCTCAAAGGGACACTGAAGCTTTCTTT
v_gene: TRBV29-1; d_gene: .; j_gene: TRBJ1-1; abundance: many; CDR3aa: CSVESRADGSAFF; CDR3nt: TGCAGCGTTGAATCCAGGGCGGATGGCTCGGCTTTCTTT
v_gene: TRBV19; d_gene: .; j_gene: TRBJ1-4; abundance: .; CDR3aa: CASSMAGEAGSEKLFF; CDR3nt: TGTGCCAGTAGTATGGCGGGTGAAGCAGGGAGTGAAAAACTGTTTTTT
v_gene: TRBV29-1; d_gene: TRBD1; j_gene: TRBJ2-5; abundance: many; CDR3aa: CSAVQGADRVMETQYF; CDR3nt: TGCAGCGCAGTACAAGGAGCGGACAGGGTCATGGAGACCCAGTACTTC
v_gene: TRBV5-1; d_gene: .; j_gene: TRBJ1-5; abundance: many; CDR3aa: CASSLTGSRDQPQHF; CDR3nt: TGCGCCAGCAGTCTTACAGGTTCTAGGGATCAGCCCCAGCATTTT
v_gene: TRBV20-1; d_gene: .; j_gene: TRBJ1-6; abundance: many; CDR3aa: CSARGGREESPLHF; CDR3nt: TGCAGTGCTAGAGGTGGCAGGGAAGAATCACCCCTCCACTTT
v_gene: TRBV6-1; d_gene: .; j_gene: TRBJ2-3; abundance: many; CDR3aa: CASSATGSGTDTQYF; CDR3nt: TGTGCCAGCAGTGCAACAGGGTCTGGCACAGATACGCAGTATTTT
v_gene: TRBV2; d_gene: TRBD2; j_gene: TRBJ2-1; abundance: many; CDR3aa: CASILPGLAGGPSSYNEQFF; CDR3nt: TGTGCCAGCATACTCCCGGGACTAGCGGGAGGCCCCAGCTCCTACAATGAGCAGTTCTTC
v_gene: TRBV11-3; d_gene: .; j_gene: TRBJ2-1; abundance: many; CDR3aa: CASSPRAPYNEQFF; CDR3nt: TGTGCCAGCAGCCCCCGGGCCCCTTACAATGAGCAGTTCTTC
v_gene: TRBV4-3; d_gene: .; j_gene: TRBJ1-5; abundance: .; CDR3aa: CASSHSRNGQPQHF; CDR3nt: TGCGCCAGCAGCCACAGCAGGAACGGTCAGCCCCAGCATTTT
v_gene: TRBV6-2/TRBV6-3; d_gene: TRBD2; j_gene: TRBJ2-3; abundance: .; CDR3aa: CASSFSAGGGTDTQYF; CDR3nt: TGTGCCAGCAGTTTCTCGGCGGGAGGGGGCACAGATACGCAGTATTTT
v_gene: TRBV11-2; d_gene: .; j_gene: TRBJ2-7; abundance: many; CDR3aa: CASSPGHEQYF; CDR3nt: TGTGCCAGCAGCCCAGGTCACGAGCAGTACTTC
v_gene: TRBV3-1; d_gene: .; j_gene: TRBJ1-1; abundance: .; CDR3aa: CASSRKTGEAFF; CDR3nt: TGTGCCAGCAGCCGAAAGACGGGTGAAGCTTTCTTT
v_gene: TRBV27; d_gene: TRBD1; j_gene: TRBJ1-1; abundance: many; CDR3aa: CASSPNRGPVGLTEAFF; CDR3nt: TGTGCCAGCAGTCCCAACAGGGGGCCGGTTGGTTTGACTGAAGCTTTCTTT
v_gene: TRBV7-6; d_gene: .; j_gene: TRBJ2-2; abundance: .; CDR3aa: CASSLTPDRVTGELFF; CDR3nt: TGTGCCAGCAGCTTAACTCCGGATAGGGTCACCGGGGAGCTGTTTTTT
v_gene: TRBV7-2; d_gene: TRBD2; j_gene: TRBJ2-5; abundance: many; CDR3aa: CASSKTIAGAPRAQYF; CDR3nt: TGTGCCAGCAGCAAGACCATAGCGGGAGCCCCCCGGGCCCAGTACTTC
v_gene: TRBV7-9; d_gene: .; j_gene: TRBJ1-1; abundance: many; CDR3aa: CASSSSVPEAFF; CDR3nt: TGTGCCAGCAGCTCCTCAGTCCCTGAAGCTTTCTTT
v_gene: TRBV7-3; d_gene: .; j_gene: TRBJ2-1; abundance: .; CDR3aa: CASSLMVEQFF; CDR3nt: TGTGCCAGCAGCTTAATGGTTGAGCAGTTCTTC